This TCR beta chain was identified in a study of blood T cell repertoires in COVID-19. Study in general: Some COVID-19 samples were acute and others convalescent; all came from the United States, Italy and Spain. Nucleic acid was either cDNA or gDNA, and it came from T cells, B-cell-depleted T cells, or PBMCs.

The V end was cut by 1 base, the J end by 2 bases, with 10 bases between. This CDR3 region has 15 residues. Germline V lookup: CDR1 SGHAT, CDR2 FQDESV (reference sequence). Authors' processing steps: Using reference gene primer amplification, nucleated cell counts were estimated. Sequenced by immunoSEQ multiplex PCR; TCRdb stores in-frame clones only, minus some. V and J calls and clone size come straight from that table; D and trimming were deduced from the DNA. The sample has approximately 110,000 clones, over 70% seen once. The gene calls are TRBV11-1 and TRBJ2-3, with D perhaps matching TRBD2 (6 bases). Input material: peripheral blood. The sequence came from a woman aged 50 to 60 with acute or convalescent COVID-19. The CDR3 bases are TGTGCCAGCAGCTTAGGCGGGGCCACCACAGATACGCAGTATTTT. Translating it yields CASSLGGATTDTQYF. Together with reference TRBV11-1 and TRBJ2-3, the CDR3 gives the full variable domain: EAEVAQSPRYKITEKSQAVAFWCDPISGHATLYWYRQILGQGPELLVQFQDESVVDDSQLPKDRFSAERLKGVDSTLKIQPAELGDSAMYLCASSLGGATTDTQYFGPGTRLTVL.